This TCR beta chain was profiled in a study of T cell responses to AZD1222 COVID-19 vaccine. Assay used: immunoSEQ multiplex PCR; TCRdb lists only in-frame clones, some missing. The sample includes 200,000 or so clones, approximately 94% of them seen just once. A note on this clone: As yet, its antigen is unknown.

The CDR3 contains 16 residues. Whole-study results and caveats: The sample set comprised mostly white British donors with more females, and clonal diversity was possibly underestimated. There were vaccine-associated CD4 TCRs across spike, dominant at 160-218 and 743-854. Reports say nearly half of spike-specific TCRs go after unmutated variant regions.

The material was peripheral blood, obtained on day 0 of AZD1222 vaccination. The chain couples TRBV12-2 to TRBJ2-7. TRBV12-2 is noted as a pseudogene. This sequence originates from an adult in good health. CDR3 in amino acids: CASRLTRALPAYEQYF. CDR3 nucleotide sequence: TGTGCAAGTCGCTTAACCCGGGCCCTTCCGGCCTACGAGCAGTACTTC.